Listed below are T cell receptor beta chains from one sample, sequenced in a study of T-cell memory formation after mild COVID-19. A single record per CDR3 protein comes from TCRdb applying MiXCR to the 5' RACE reads. Among some 450,000 distinct CDR3 sequences, about a sixth were seen once, and the ten largest hold approximately 21%. The specimen sequenced was PBMCs or a T cell subset sorted from them (not recorded which). The receptors here all came from a man aged 18 to 30 who had mild COVID-19 (a few samples of this study predate the infection). Cell type and time point are not known. CDR3s include the opening cysteine and the closing phenylalanine or tryptophan. D genes are given only for firm matches. Some rows mark clone size as missing; the rest say once, few, many or name a class of expanded clone.

CDR3nt: TGTGCTAGTGGCCAAGTCCTACGCTCGAACTATGGCTACACCTTC
CDR3aa: CASGQVLRSNYGYTF
j_gene: TRBJ1-2
abundance: .
v_gene: TRBV12-5
d_gene: .

CDR3nt: TGTGCCAGCAGTTCGGGGACTAGTAAGCGAGATGAGCAGTTCTTC
CDR3aa: CASSSGTSKRDEQFF
j_gene: TRBJ2-1
abundance: .
v_gene: TRBV27
d_gene: TRBD2

CDR3nt: TGCGCCAGCAGCTTGACATTGGGTAGCACTGAAGCTTTCTTT
CDR3aa: CASSLTLGSTEAFF
j_gene: TRBJ1-1
abundance: many
v_gene: TRBV5-1
d_gene: .

CDR3nt: TGTGCCAGCAGCCGCCGTTTGTTTCGGAACACTGAAGCTTTCTTT
CDR3aa: CASSRRLFRNTEAFF
j_gene: TRBJ1-1
abundance: few
v_gene: TRBV6-2/TRBV6-3
d_gene: .

CDR3nt: TGTGCTAGTGGTTTGAGTGGGACCATATATTTT
CDR3aa: CASGLSGTIYF
j_gene: TRBJ1-3
abundance: .
v_gene: TRBV12-5
d_gene: .

CDR3nt: TGCAGTGCTAGAGATCCCCCGACGGCGAACACCGGGGAGCTGTTTTTT
CDR3aa: CSARDPPTANTGELFF
j_gene: TRBJ2-2
abundance: .
v_gene: TRBV20-1
d_gene: .

CDR3nt: TGCGCCAGCAGCTTGGGGACAGGGTCAATCCTCTCCTACAATGAGCAGTTCTTC
CDR3aa: CASSLGTGSILSYNEQFF
j_gene: TRBJ2-1
abundance: many
v_gene: TRBV5-1
d_gene: TRBD1

CDR3nt: TGCGCCAGCAGCTTGGGACAGAGTAGCAATCAGCCCCAGCATTTT
CDR3aa: CASSLGQSSNQPQHF
j_gene: TRBJ1-5
abundance: .
v_gene: TRBV5-1
d_gene: .

CDR3nt: TGTGCCTGGAGCTACGGTCACAATCAGCCCCAGCATTTT
CDR3aa: CAWSYGHNQPQHF
j_gene: TRBJ1-5
abundance: few
v_gene: TRBV30
d_gene: .

CDR3nt: TGTGCCAGCAGCGTAGCCCCTAGCACAGATACGCAGTATTTT
CDR3aa: CASSVAPSTDTQYF
j_gene: TRBJ2-3
abundance: .
v_gene: TRBV9
d_gene: .

CDR3nt: TGTGCCAGCTCACGGGACAGGGCGAGCAATCAGCCCCAGCATTTT
CDR3aa: CASSRDRASNQPQHF
j_gene: TRBJ1-5
abundance: .
v_gene: TRBV18
d_gene: TRBD1

CDR3nt: TGTGCCAGTCAGGAAAACAATGAGCAGTTCTTC
CDR3aa: CASQENNEQFF
j_gene: TRBJ2-1
abundance: .
v_gene: TRBV28
d_gene: .

CDR3nt: TGTGCCAGCAGCCAAGATGGAGGGGGTGGTAATCAGCCCCAGCATTTT
CDR3aa: CASSQDGGGGNQPQHF
j_gene: TRBJ1-5
abundance: .
v_gene: TRBV3-1
d_gene: .

CDR3nt: TGTGCCAGCAGTTACCGTCTCGGTGGGGGTTATCAGCCCCAGCATTTT
CDR3aa: CASSYRLGGGYQPQHF
j_gene: TRBJ1-5
abundance: .
v_gene: TRBV6-2/TRBV6-3
d_gene: .

CDR3nt: TGTGCCAGCAGTTTTATCCCCGGTGAGCAGTTCTTC
CDR3aa: CASSFIPGEQFF
j_gene: TRBJ2-1
abundance: .
v_gene: TRBV12-3/TRBV12-4
d_gene: .

CDR3nt: TGTGCCAGCAATCCCCCGGGGGCAGATACGCAGTATTTT
CDR3aa: CASNPPGADTQYF
j_gene: TRBJ2-3
abundance: .
v_gene: TRBV6-6
d_gene: .

CDR3nt: TGTGCCAGCAGGTCCCTAGCGGGGGGACCTTCTCGCGATGGGGCCAACGTCCTGACTTTC
CDR3aa: CASRSLAGGPSRDGANVLTF
j_gene: TRBJ2-6
abundance: .
v_gene: TRBV6-2/TRBV6-3
d_gene: TRBD2

CDR3nt: TGTGCCAGCAGCTTGCGCGGTGGAGCTAACTATGGCTACACCTTC
CDR3aa: CASSLRGGANYGYTF
j_gene: TRBJ1-2
abundance: .
v_gene: TRBV7-3
d_gene: .

CDR3nt: TGTGCCAGCAGCCCGGACAGGGGGCTAGCGGTCCAGCATTTT
CDR3aa: CASSPDRGLAVQHF
j_gene: TRBJ1-5
abundance: .
v_gene: TRBV5-5
d_gene: TRBD1

CDR3nt: TGTGCCAGCAGTCAAGGACAGGGTGACGGAACTAATGAAAAACTGTTTTTT
CDR3aa: CASSQGQGDGTNEKLFF
j_gene: TRBJ1-4
abundance: .
v_gene: TRBV3-1
d_gene: TRBD1

CDR3nt: TGTGCCAGAAATCGGAAAAACGGAAGCATTCAGTACTTC
CDR3aa: CARNRKNGSIQYF
j_gene: TRBJ2-4
abundance: .
v_gene: TRBV27
d_gene: .

CDR3nt: TGCGCCAGCAGCTTGGGCGCGGGGGTCACAGATACGCAGTATTTT
CDR3aa: CASSLGAGVTDTQYF
j_gene: TRBJ2-3
abundance: few
v_gene: TRBV5-1
d_gene: TRBD2

CDR3nt: TGTGCCAGCAGTTTATCGGTCTCCCTGGGGCCAGGGTATTTT
CDR3aa: CASSLSVSLGPGYF
j_gene: TRBJ2-3
abundance: .
v_gene: TRBV27
d_gene: .

CDR3nt: TGTGCCAGCACTAGCGGTGCTAGCACAGATACGCAGTATTTT
CDR3aa: CASTSGASTDTQYF
j_gene: TRBJ2-3
abundance: .
v_gene: TRBV7-9
d_gene: TRBD2

CDR3nt: TGTGCCAGCAGCATCGACAGGGAAGCAAAACTGTTTTTT
CDR3aa: CASSIDREAKLFF
j_gene: TRBJ1-4
abundance: .
v_gene: TRBV11-2
d_gene: TRBD1

CDR3nt: TGCAGCGTTGATGGGACTTCAGATACGCAGTATTTT
CDR3aa: CSVDGTSDTQYF
j_gene: TRBJ2-3
abundance: many
v_gene: TRBV29-1
d_gene: .

CDR3nt: TGCGCCAGCAGCCCAAGGGAAGTGCGGGAGACCCAGTACTTC
CDR3aa: CASSPREVRETQYF
j_gene: TRBJ2-5
abundance: .
v_gene: TRBV4-1
d_gene: .

CDR3nt: TGCAGTGCTAGACTAGCGGGGAAAGAGACCCAGTACTTC
CDR3aa: CSARLAGKETQYF
j_gene: TRBJ2-5
abundance: few
v_gene: TRBV20-1
d_gene: TRBD2

CDR3nt: TGTGCCAGCATCGGTGACTTTCCCTATGGCTACACCTTC
CDR3aa: CASIGDFPYGYTF
j_gene: TRBJ1-2
abundance: .
v_gene: TRBV6-2/TRBV6-3
d_gene: .

CDR3nt: TGTGCCAGCAGCTGGGGACAGGGGGCGAGGGAGACCCAGTACTTC
CDR3aa: CASSWGQGARETQYF
j_gene: TRBJ2-5
abundance: .
v_gene: TRBV5-4
d_gene: TRBD1

CDR3nt: TGTGCCAGCAGCTTGAGCCGGGGGCTCTACGAGCAGTACTTC
CDR3aa: CASSLSRGLYEQYF
j_gene: TRBJ2-7
abundance: few
v_gene: TRBV5-8
d_gene: .

CDR3nt: TGCGCCAGCAGCCGACAACCGGGACCCCAGCCCGAGCAGTACTTC
CDR3aa: CASSRQPGPQPEQYF
j_gene: TRBJ2-7
abundance: .
v_gene: TRBV4-1
d_gene: .

CDR3nt: TGTGCCAGCAGCCTCACCTCAGGGGGTACAAACACTGAAGCTTTCTTT
CDR3aa: CASSLTSGGTNTEAFF
j_gene: TRBJ1-1
abundance: few
v_gene: TRBV7-3
d_gene: TRBD1

CDR3nt: TGTGCCAGCAGTCCGGCGGGCTCTGAGGACACCATATATTTT
CDR3aa: CASSPAGSEDTIYF
j_gene: TRBJ1-3
abundance: few
v_gene: TRBV6-2/TRBV6-3
d_gene: .

CDR3nt: TGTGCCAGCAGCTTCGGTGACCACACAGATACGCAGTATTTT
CDR3aa: CASSFGDHTDTQYF
j_gene: TRBJ2-3
abundance: few
v_gene: TRBV11-3
d_gene: .

CDR3nt: TGCAGTGCTACCGGCGACGGAGGGAAGGGGAACATTCAGTACTTC
CDR3aa: CSATGDGGKGNIQYF
j_gene: TRBJ2-4
abundance: few
v_gene: TRBV20-1
d_gene: .

CDR3nt: TGTGCCAGCAGTGGCGTGAACACTGAAGCTTTCTTT
CDR3aa: CASSGVNTEAFF
j_gene: TRBJ1-1
abundance: many
v_gene: TRBV6-6
d_gene: .

CDR3nt: TGTGCCAGCAGCTTGGTGGGCCTAGCGGGAAGCACAGATACGCAGTATTTT
CDR3aa: CASSLVGLAGSTDTQYF
j_gene: TRBJ2-3
abundance: many
v_gene: TRBV5-4
d_gene: TRBD2

CDR3nt: TGTGCCAGCAGTTACTCGCCCGGGACAGGGTACTACGAGCAGTACTTC
CDR3aa: CASSYSPGTGYYEQYF
j_gene: TRBJ2-7
abundance: .
v_gene: TRBV6-2/TRBV6-3
d_gene: TRBD1

CDR3nt: TGTGCCAGCAGCGTAGCGGGGGACCAAGAGACCCAGTACTTC
CDR3aa: CASSVAGDQETQYF
j_gene: TRBJ2-5
abundance: few
v_gene: TRBV11-1
d_gene: TRBD2

CDR3nt: TGTGCCAGTTCTTTTAGCGGGGGGTACACAGATACGCAGTATTTT
CDR3aa: CASSFSGGYTDTQYF
j_gene: TRBJ2-3
abundance: .
v_gene: TRBV5-4
d_gene: TRBD2

CDR3nt: TGTGCCAGCACCTGGGGCGGATACTACAATGAGCAGTTCTTC
CDR3aa: CASTWGGYYNEQFF
j_gene: TRBJ2-1
abundance: few
v_gene: TRBV5-8
d_gene: .

CDR3nt: TGTGCCATCGCCCCGACAGGAACCGGGGAGCTGTTTTTT
CDR3aa: CAIAPTGTGELFF
j_gene: TRBJ2-2
abundance: .
v_gene: TRBV10-3
d_gene: .

CDR3nt: TGTGCCAGCAGCTTTCTCTTTTTAGACGGTGAAATTCACCGGGAGACCCAGTACTTC
CDR3aa: CASSFLFLDGEIHRETQYF
j_gene: TRBJ2-5
abundance: few
v_gene: TRBV7-9
d_gene: .

CDR3nt: TGCGCCAGCAGCAGGGGCTCAGGGAATACTGAAGCTTTCTTT
CDR3aa: CASSRGSGNTEAFF
j_gene: TRBJ1-1
abundance: .
v_gene: TRBV5-1
d_gene: .

CDR3nt: TGCGCCAGCAGCCAAGTACTCCTGGTGGAAAAACTGTTTTTT
CDR3aa: CASSQVLLVEKLFF
j_gene: TRBJ1-4
abundance: few
v_gene: TRBV4-1
d_gene: .

CDR3nt: TGCAGTGCGTCTGGACTAGCGGGGGGCACAGATACGCAGTATTTT
CDR3aa: CSASGLAGGTDTQYF
j_gene: TRBJ2-3
abundance: few
v_gene: TRBV20-1
d_gene: TRBD2

CDR3nt: TGTGCCAGCAGACAGGACAGGGGAAGCACCGGGGAGCTGTTTTTT
CDR3aa: CASRQDRGSTGELFF
j_gene: TRBJ2-2
abundance: .
v_gene: TRBV2
d_gene: TRBD1

CDR3nt: TGCGCCAGCAGCTCTGGACTAGCGGGGGGGCTTGATACGCAGTATTTT
CDR3aa: CASSSGLAGGLDTQYF
j_gene: TRBJ2-3
abundance: few
v_gene: TRBV5-1
d_gene: TRBD2

CDR3nt: TGCGCCAGCAGCCGTGGTTTGAGCTACACCTTC
CDR3aa: CASSRGLSYTF
j_gene: TRBJ1-2
abundance: .
v_gene: TRBV4-3
d_gene: .

CDR3nt: TGTGCCAGCAGCCCGACCCACGGACGGGGCAATCAGCCACAGCATTTT
CDR3aa: CASSPTHGRGNQPQHF
j_gene: TRBJ1-5
abundance: .
v_gene: TRBV7-8
d_gene: .

CDR3nt: TGCGCCAGCAGCTTGCAGGGGCCTAGCACAGATACGCAGTATTTT
CDR3aa: CASSLQGPSTDTQYF
j_gene: TRBJ2-3
abundance: many
v_gene: TRBV5-1
d_gene: .

CDR3nt: TGCAGTGCTAGATCGGGACAGGGGAGACAAGAGACCCAGTACTTC
CDR3aa: CSARSGQGRQETQYF
j_gene: TRBJ2-5
abundance: few
v_gene: TRBV20-1
d_gene: TRBD1

CDR3nt: TGTGCCAGCAGTTTGAGGAAAGATACGCAGTATTTT
CDR3aa: CASSLRKDTQYF
j_gene: TRBJ2-3
abundance: .
v_gene: TRBV12-3/TRBV12-4
d_gene: .